The T cell receptor beta chain described here comes from a study of control samples from healthy donors and cancer patients. The data were produced by immunoSEQ multiplex PCR, yet TCRdb's version contains in-frame clones alone and is incomplete. The sample yields approximately 90,000 clones, about 81% seen once. The germline gives CDR1 SGDLS, CDR2 YYNGEE. The CDR3 sequence is 15 residues long. V gave up 0 bases and J gave up 4 bases, with 13 bases separating them. The V gene is TRBV9, the J gene TRBJ1-2, with D perhaps matching TRBD1 (6 bases). The sequenced sample consisted of PBMCs. The receptor was derived from a man aged 70-80 years with lung cancer. CDR3 nucleotides: TGTGCCAGCAGCGTAGAGGGGGTTGTAAGCTATGGCTACACCTTC. Amino acid sequence: CASSVEGVVSYGYTF.